This is a list of T cell receptor beta chains from one sample in a study of blood T cell repertoires in COVID-19. Assay used: immunoSEQ multiplex PCR; TCRdb lists only in-frame clones, some missing. Of 150,000 to 200,000 clones in the sample, about 86% are singletons; the top ten hold 0.99%. The sample consisted of peripheral blood. The origin of the receptors is a man aged 18 to 35 with acute or convalescent COVID-19. CDR3s include the opening cysteine and the closing phenylalanine or tryptophan. D genes are given only for firm matches. Only part of the rows carry a size: once, few, many, or a class if the clone is expanded.

v_gene,abundance,d_gene,j_gene,CDR3nt,CDR3aa
TRBV7-9,-,-,TRBJ1-3,TGTGCCAGCACCCGGAGCTCTGGAAACACCATATATTTT,CASTRSSGNTIYF
TRBV7-6,-,TRBD2,TRBJ2-5,TGTGCCAGCAGCCACCCTTGGGGGGGGACTGACCAAGAGACCCAGTACTTC,CASSHPWGGTDQETQYF
TRBV3-1/TRBV3-2,-,-,TRBJ2-5,TGTGCCAGCAGCCAAGATCGTGCGTACCAAGAGACCCAGTACTTC,CASSQDRAYQETQYF
TRBV6-1,-,TRBD1,TRBJ1-4,TGTGCCAGCAGTGAAGTTTTCGTGGGGACAGATAATGAAAAACTGTTTTTT,CASSEVFVGTDNEKLFF
TRBV5-6,-,-,TRBJ2-5,TGTGCCAGCAGCCACATCGACAGGGGAGGGGGGACCCAGTACTTC,CASSHIDRGGGTQYF
TRBV30,-,TRBD2,TRBJ2-3,TGTGCCTGGATGATGCTAGCGGGGGACTTAGATACGCAGTATTTT,CAWMMLAGDLDTQYF
TRBV7-6,-,TRBD1,TRBJ1-3,TGTGCCAGCAGCTGGTACCAGGGGGCTGATGGAAACACCATATATTTT,CASSWYQGADGNTIYF
TRBV5-1,-,-,TRBJ2-5,TGCGCCAGCAGCCCCACAGCACCCCAAGAGACCCAGTACTTC,CASSPTAPQETQYF
TRBV6-5,-,-,TRBJ1-1,TGTGCCAGCAGCCACGGGGGGTATCTTAACACTGAAGCTTTCTTT,CASSHGGYLNTEAFF
TRBV7-3,-,-,TRBJ2-1,TGTGCCAGCAGCCCTGTCGGGGGCTCCTACAATGAGCAGTTCTTC,CASSPVGGSYNEQFF
TRBV21-1,once,-,TRBJ1-3,TGTGCCAGCAACAACAGGGCGTATGGAAACACCATATATTTT,CASNNRAYGNTIYF
TRBV23-1,-,TRBD1,TRBJ2-3,TGCGCCAGCAGTCAATTATTGGACAGGGGGCCCACAGATACGCAGTATTTT,CASSQLLDRGPTDTQYF
TRBV11-1,-,-,TRBJ1-6,TGTGCCAGCAGCCCGGCATCAACGGGGGGACGGTCACCCCTCCACTTT,CASSPASTGGRSPLHF
TRBV3-1/TRBV3-2,-,-,TRBJ2-1,TGTGCCAGCAGCAGCCGCGTGGGGCGGGGGCAAAATGAGCAGTTCTTC,CASSSRVGRGQNEQFF
TRBV4-1,-,TRBD1,TRBJ2-4,TGCGCCAGCAGCCAAGATAGGATGAGGGGGCTACCAGCCAAAAACATTCAGTACTTC,CASSQDRMRGLPAKNIQYF
TRBV18,-,-,TRBJ1-1,TGTGCCAGCTCACCACGGGGCACCGACACTGAAGCTTTCTTT,CASSPRGTDTEAFF
TRBV19,-,TRBD1,TRBJ2-1,TGTGCCAGTAGTTTCCAGACAGGGGTAAATGAGCAGTTCTTC,CASSFQTGVNEQFF
TRBV10-1,-,-,TRBJ2-1,TGCGCCAGCAGTGAGTCCTTAAGTCTGAGCTCCTACAATGAGCAGTTCTTC,CASSESLSLSSYNEQFF
TRBV28,-,TRBD1,TRBJ2-4,TGTGCCAGCAGTACAGGGGGCCCCAAAAACATTCAGTACTTC,CASSTGGPKNIQYF
TRBV5-4,once,-,TRBJ1-2,TGTGCCAGCAGATCGGGACAAGCCTATGGCTACACCTTC,CASRSGQAYGYTF